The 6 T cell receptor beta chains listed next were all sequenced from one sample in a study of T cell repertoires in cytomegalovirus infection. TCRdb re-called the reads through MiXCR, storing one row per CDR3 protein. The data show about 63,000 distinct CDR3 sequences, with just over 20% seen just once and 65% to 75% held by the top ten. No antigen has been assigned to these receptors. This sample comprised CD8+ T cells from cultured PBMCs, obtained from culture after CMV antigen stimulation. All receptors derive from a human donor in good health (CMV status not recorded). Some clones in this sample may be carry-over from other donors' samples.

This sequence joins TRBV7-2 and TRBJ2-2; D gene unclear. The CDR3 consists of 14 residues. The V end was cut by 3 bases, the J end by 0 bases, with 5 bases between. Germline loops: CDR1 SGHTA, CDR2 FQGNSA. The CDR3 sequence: CASSFHPNTGELFF. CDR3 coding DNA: TGTGCCAGCAGCTTCCACCCGAACACCGGGGAGCTGTTTTTT.

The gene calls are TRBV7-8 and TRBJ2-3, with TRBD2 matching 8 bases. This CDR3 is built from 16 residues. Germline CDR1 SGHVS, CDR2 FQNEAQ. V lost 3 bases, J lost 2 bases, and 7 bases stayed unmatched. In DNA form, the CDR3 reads TGTGCCAGCAGCTTTTACGGGAGGGCAACCACAGATACGCAGTATTTT. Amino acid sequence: CASSFYGRATTDTQYF.

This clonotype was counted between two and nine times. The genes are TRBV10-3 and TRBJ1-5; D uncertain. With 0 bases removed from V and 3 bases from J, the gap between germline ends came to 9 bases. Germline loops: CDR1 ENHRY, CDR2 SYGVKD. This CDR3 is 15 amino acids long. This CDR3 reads CAISESRGFNQPQHF. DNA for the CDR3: TGTGCCATCAGTGAGTCACGGGGATTCAATCAGCCCCAGCATTTT.

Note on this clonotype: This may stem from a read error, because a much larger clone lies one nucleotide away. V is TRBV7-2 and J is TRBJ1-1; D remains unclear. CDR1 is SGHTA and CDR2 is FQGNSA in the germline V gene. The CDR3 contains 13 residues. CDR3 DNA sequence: TGTGCCGGCAGCTTGACGGGGAACACTGAAGCTTTCTTT. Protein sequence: CAGSLTGNTEAFF.

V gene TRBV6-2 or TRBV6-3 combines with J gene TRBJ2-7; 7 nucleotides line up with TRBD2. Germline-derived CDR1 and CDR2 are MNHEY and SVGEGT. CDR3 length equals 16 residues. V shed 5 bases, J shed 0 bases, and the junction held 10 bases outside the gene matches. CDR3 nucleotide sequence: TGTGCCAGCAGTCCTCGACTAGCTGGGAGCTCCTACGAGCAGTACTTC. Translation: CASSPRLAGSSYEQYF.

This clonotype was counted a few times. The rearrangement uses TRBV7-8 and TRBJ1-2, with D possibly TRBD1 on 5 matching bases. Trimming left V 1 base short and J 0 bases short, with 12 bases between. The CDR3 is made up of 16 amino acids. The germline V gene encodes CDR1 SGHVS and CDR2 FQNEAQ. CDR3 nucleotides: TGTGCCAGCAGCTTAGGTATCAGGGCGGCTAACTATGGCTACACCTTC. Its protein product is CASSLGIRAANYGYTF.